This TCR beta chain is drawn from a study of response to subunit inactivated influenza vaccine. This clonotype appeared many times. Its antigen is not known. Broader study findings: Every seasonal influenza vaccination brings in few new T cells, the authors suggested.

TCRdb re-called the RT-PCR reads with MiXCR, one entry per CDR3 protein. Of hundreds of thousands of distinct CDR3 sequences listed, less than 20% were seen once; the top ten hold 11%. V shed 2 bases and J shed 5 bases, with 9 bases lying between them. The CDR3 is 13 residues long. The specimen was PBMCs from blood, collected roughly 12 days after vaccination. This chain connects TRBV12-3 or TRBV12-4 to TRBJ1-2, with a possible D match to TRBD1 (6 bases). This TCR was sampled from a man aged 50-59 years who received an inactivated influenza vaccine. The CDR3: CASSLSGAYGYTF. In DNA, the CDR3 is TGTGCCAGCAGTTTATCAGGGGCGTATGGCTACACCTTC.